This TCR beta chain was documented in a study of blood T cell repertoires in COVID-19. Whole-study context: Samples of COVID-19 (acute and convalescent) were obtained from the United States, Italy and Spain.

Assay: immunoSEQ multiplex PCR; the TCRdb copy retains only in-frame clones and omits some. This sample carries about 350,000 clones, about 90% of them seen once, and the ten largest clones take around 3%. Germline values: CDR1 MNHEY, CDR2 SMNVEV (reference sequence). This CDR3 is built from 13 residues. With 8 bases removed from V and 2 bases from J, the gap between germline ends came to 10 bases. The TCR comes from a woman in her twenties or thirties who had recovered from COVID-19. The V gene is TRBV27, the J gene TRBJ2-1, with D possibly matching TRBD2 (5 bases). Sequencing input: PBMCs or T cells enriched from blood (not recorded which). The CDR3 nucleotides read TGTGCCAGCTTGGACGGGACCTACAATGAGCAGTTCTTC. Its translation is CASLDGTYNEQFF.